A selection of T cell receptor beta chains follows, all from one sample in a study of identical twins. Via MiXCR, TCRdb re-called the 5' RACE reads, giving one row per CDR3 protein. Of 250,000 to 300,000 distinct CDR3 sequences listed, 7.5% to 9.5% are singletons. The same sample was also used in a study of yellow fever vaccine responses in identical twins.

Sample: CD8+ T cells sorted from blood. The receptors here all came from a woman aged 18-35 years in good health. CDR3s include the opening cysteine and the closing phenylalanine or tryptophan. D genes are given only for firm matches. Clone size is stated in some rows and not others, as once, few, many or a class when expanded.

>NA|many|TRBJ2-7|TRBV6-5
TGTGCCAGCAGTACTACCGACAGCTCCTACGAGCAGTACTTC
CASSTTDSSYEQYF
>TRBD2|NA|TRBJ2-1|TRBV6-1
TGTGCCAGCAGTGAAGCATGGACTAGCGGAATCAGCTCCTACAATGAGCAGTTCTTC
CASSEAWTSGISSYNEQFF
>TRBD2|many|TRBJ2-5|TRBV11-2
TGTGCCAGCATAATGGGGACTAGCGGCGAAGAGACCCAGTACTTC
CASIMGTSGEETQYF
>NA|few|TRBJ1-1|TRBV20-1
TGCAGTGGCCGGGGCCTAGTGAACACTGAAGCTTTCTTT
CSGRGLVNTEAFF
>TRBD2|NA|TRBJ2-1|TRBV3-1
TGTGCCAGCAGCCCTATACTAGCGCCGGCGGATGAGCAGTTCTTC
CASSPILAPADEQFF
>TRBD2|few|TRBJ2-5|TRBV5-5
TGTGCCAGCAGCGCCTGGGCGGGGGAAGAGACCCAGTACTTC
CASSAWAGEETQYF
>NA|NA|TRBJ2-5|TRBV3-1
TGTGCCAGCAGTTTCACCGGGACCGCAAACCTCCAAGAGACCCAGTACTTC
CASSFTGTANLQETQYF
>NA|few|TRBJ1-2|TRBV10-3
TGTGCCATCAGCCCCGGGACAACCGATGGCTACACCTTC
CAISPGTTDGYTF
>NA|few|TRBJ2-3|TRBV4-2
TGTGCCAGCAGCCAAGATAGGGCGCAGAGGGGCACAGATACGCAGTATTTT
CASSQDRAQRGTDTQYF
>NA|many|TRBJ2-7|TRBV12-3/TRBV12-4
TGTGCCAGCAGTTTAGTTCTCCAGTTGAGCTCCTACGAGCAGTACTTC
CASSLVLQLSSYEQYF
>TRBD1|many|TRBJ1-4|TRBV5-1
TGCGCCAGCAGCTGGCAGGGGGCAGAGAACGAAAAACTGTTTTTT
CASSWQGAENEKLFF
>TRBD2|many|TRBJ2-1|TRBV12-3/TRBV12-4
TGTGCCAGCAGTCGCAGTAGAAGCGGGAGCCCTATGAGGCAGTTCTTC
CASSRSRSGSPMRQFF
>NA|NA|TRBJ2-1|TRBV7-8
TGTGCCAGCAGCTTAGATTTTTCCTACAATGAGCAGTTCTTC
CASSLDFSYNEQFF
>NA|NA|TRBJ2-5|TRBV7-9
TGTGCCAGCAGCTCAGAGGGGTGGGGAGAGACCCAGTACTTC
CASSSEGWGETQYF
>TRBD1|many|TRBJ1-1|TRBV20-1
TGCAGTGCTAGGGGGACAGAGAAAGAGACTGAAGCTTTCTTT
CSARGTEKETEAFF
>NA|few|TRBJ2-1|TRBV2
TGTGCCAGCAGTGATGGCAGGGGCTCCTACAATGAGCAGTTCTTC
CASSDGRGSYNEQFF
>NA|many|TRBJ2-3|TRBV12-3/TRBV12-4
TGTGCCAGCAGGCTACAGGGAACAGATACGCAGTATTTT
CASRLQGTDTQYF
>NA|few|TRBJ2-3|TRBV7-9
TGTGCCAGCAGCGGGGTCACCACTGTAGATACGCAGTATTTT
CASSGVTTVDTQYF
>TRBD2|NA|TRBJ2-7|TRBV2
TGTGCCAGCAGTGAAGCGGGAGGGCCTTTGGAGCAGTACTTC
CASSEAGGPLEQYF
>TRBD2|many|TRBJ2-1|TRBV29-1
TGCAGCGTGGCTGGGACTAGCGGGGGGTCCTACAATGAGCAGTTCTTC
CSVAGTSGGSYNEQFF
>TRBD2|few|TRBJ2-5|TRBV7-6
TGTGCCAGCAGCTTAGGGTGGACTAGCGGGGGCCCTACCCCCCAAGAGACCCAGTACTTC
CASSLGWTSGGPTPQETQYF
>NA|NA|TRBJ1-1|TRBV6-1
TGTGCCAGCAGACCCACAAGGAGTGGGTCCACTGAAGCTTTCTTT
CASRPTRSGSTEAFF
>NA|NA|TRBJ2-1|TRBV6-2/TRBV6-3
TGTGCCAGCAGTTACCACACCGAGGGACAGCGGGACACGTATGAGCAGTTCTTC
CASSYHTEGQRDTYEQFF
>NA|NA|TRBJ2-3|TRBV18
TGTGCCAGCTCACCAGGAGTCCCAGGGGACCCTAGCACAGATACGCAGTATTTT
CASSPGVPGDPSTDTQYF
>TRBD2|NA|TRBJ2-3|TRBV29-1
TGCAGCGTTGAAGATGCCGGGAGGGCCTTAGATACGCAGTATTTT
CSVEDAGRALDTQYF
>TRBD2|many|TRBJ2-7|TRBV7-2
TGTGCCGTGCGAGAAGCGGGGGGACTAGAGCAGTACTTC
CAVREAGGLEQYF
>TRBD1|few|TRBJ1-4|TRBV7-9
TGTGCCAGCAGCTTGCCGTCGGACAGGAATGAAAAACTGTTTTTT
CASSLPSDRNEKLFF
>TRBD2|NA|TRBJ2-7|TRBV28
TGTGCCAGCAGTTTATCCCGGGAGGGCCCAGCCTACGAGCAGTACTTC
CASSLSREGPAYEQYF
>TRBD1|many|TRBJ2-2|TRBV4-3
TGCGCCAGCAGCCAAGACCCCCAAGGGGGCGGAGGGGAGCTGTTTTTT
CASSQDPQGGGGELFF
>TRBD2|few|TRBJ2-1|TRBV12-3/TRBV12-4
TGTGCCAGCAGTTTGGGACTAGCGGATGAGCAGTTCTTC
CASSLGLADEQFF
>TRBD1|NA|TRBJ1-2|TRBV18
TGTGCCAGCTCACGGGGACAGGAGACGGACTATGGCTACACCTTC
CASSRGQETDYGYTF
>NA|NA|TRBJ2-2|TRBV6-1
TGTGCCAGCCGGATTGCAGGGAACACCGGGGAGCTGTTTTTT
CASRIAGNTGELFF
>NA|NA|TRBJ2-1|TRBV7-2
TGTGCCAGCAGCTTTGCCCTACTAGGTGATGAGCAGTTCTTC
CASSFALLGDEQFF
>NA|NA|TRBJ1-1|TRBV7-9
TGTGCCAGCAGCACCCACCAGAGGGAAGCTTTCTTT
CASSTHQREAFF
>TRBD1|many|TRBJ2-3|TRBV6-1
TGTGCCAGGATGCTACAGGGGGAGTATTCTAGCACAGATACGCAGTATTTT
CARMLQGEYSSTDTQYF
>TRBD2|many|TRBJ2-7|TRBV5-1
TGTGCCAGCAGCTTAGTGGCTAGCGGTTCCTACGAGCAGTACTTC
CASSLVASGSYEQYF
>TRBD2|NA|TRBJ2-5|TRBV7-9
TGTGCCAGCAGCGACCTGGGACTAGCTGAGACCCAGTACTTC
CASSDLGLAETQYF
>NA|few|TRBJ1-1|TRBV28
TGTGCCAGCAGTCCGTATCAAGGGGTTTCTGAAGCTTTCTTT
CASSPYQGVSEAFF
>NA|many|TRBJ2-1|TRBV7-9
TGTGCCAGCACTTTGGGGGGGGGCCAGTATGAGCAGTTCTTC
CASTLGGGQYEQFF
>NA|many|TRBJ2-3|TRBV5-1
TGCGCCAGCAGAGCTAGCACAGATACGCAGTATTTT
CASRASTDTQYF
>TRBD1|NA|TRBJ1-5|TRBV5-4
TGTGCCAGCAGCCTGGGGGACAGGCTACCGAGCTATAGCAATCAGCCCCAGCATTTT
CASSLGDRLPSYSNQPQHF
>NA|NA|TRBJ2-1|TRBV7-9
TGTGCCAGCAGCTTAGGAGGGGTGGATGAGCAGTTCTTC
CASSLGGVDEQFF
>NA|few|TRBJ1-2|TRBV9
TGTGCCAGCAGCTCAGGAGGTTATTCCTACACCTTC
CASSSGGYSYTF
>NA|NA|TRBJ2-5|TRBV6-2/TRBV6-3
TGTGCCAGCAGTTACGTCGGGATCCAGGAGACCCAGTACTTC
CASSYVGIQETQYF
>NA|NA|TRBJ1-1|TRBV21-1
TGTGCCAGCAGCACAAAAAGTAAGAACAGGGGGCTCCAGTTAAGGGGGACTGAAGCTTTCTTT
CASSTKSKNRGLQLRGTEAFF
>NA|few|TRBJ1-1|TRBV7-9
TGTGCCAGCAGCCCCCCTGAGGGTAGTTTAACTGAAGCTTTCTTT
CASSPPEGSLTEAFF
>NA|many|TRBJ2-7|TRBV29-1
TGCAGCGTTGAAGCGGGAGAGGCAGGAGGGACGTACGAGCAGTACTTC
CSVEAGEAGGTYEQYF
>TRBD2|NA|TRBJ2-5|TRBV2
TGTGCCAGCAGTCACAACCCCGGGACTAGCGGGACAGAGACCCAGTACTTC
CASSHNPGTSGTETQYF
>NA|NA|TRBJ2-3|TRBV13
TGTGCCAGCAGCTCCCCCGCAGCATGGGATACGCAGTATTTT
CASSSPAAWDTQYF
>TRBD2|many|TRBJ2-1|TRBV7-2
TGTGCCAGCAGCTTAGTTCTAGCGGGGAACAATGAGCAGTTCTTC
CASSLVLAGNNEQFF
>NA|few|TRBJ1-1|TRBV15
TGTGCCACCACCCTCGGGGTTGCGGACACTGAAGCTTTCTTT
CATTLGVADTEAFF
>NA|many|TRBJ2-7|TRBV20-1
TGCAGTGCTTTTGGGCGGCTTTCCTACGAGCAGTACTTC
CSAFGRLSYEQYF
>NA|NA|TRBJ2-2|TRBV27
TGTGCCAGCAATATAGGGGGATTGACCGGGGAGCTGTTTTTT
CASNIGGLTGELFF
>TRBD2|few|TRBJ2-7|TRBV6-5
TGTGCCAGCAGTTCAGTACGGGGAAATCTAGCGGGGGGGCCTTACGAGCAGTACTTC
CASSSVRGNLAGGPYEQYF
>NA|few|TRBJ2-1|TRBV7-3
TGTGCCAGCAGCTTATCAAGGGTAGAGGGGTACAATGAGCAGTTCTTC
CASSLSRVEGYNEQFF